This T cell receptor beta chain was captured in a study of T cell responses to AZD1222 COVID-19 vaccine. Findings and caveats of the study: Across spike, vaccine-associated CD4 TCRs were found, dominant at 160-218 and 743-854. Reports indicate that nearly half of spike-specific TCRs are directed at unmutated variant regions.

Assay used: immunoSEQ multiplex PCR; TCRdb lists only in-frame clones, some missing. Here the sample spans 65,000 to 75,000 clones, over 60% being singletons. A remark on this clone: The antigen is undetermined.

Per the germline V gene, CDR1 is SQVTM and CDR2 is ANQGSEA. V shed 7 bases and J shed 5 bases, with 14 bases lying between them. This CDR3 spans 12 amino acids. The rearrangement uses TRBV29-1 and TRBJ2-5; a weak D match, TRBD1 (6 bases). The source is an adult who received the AZD1222 COVID-19 vaccine. Sequenced here: peripheral blood, sampled 28 days after the second AZD1222 dose. CDR3 residues: CSARQVKETQYF. The CDR3 nucleotides read TGCAGCGCAAGACAGGTTAAGGAGACCCAGTACTTC. Full variable domain (remainder filled in from reference TRBV29-1 and TRBJ2-5): SAVISQKPSRDICQRGTSLTIQCQVDSQVTMMFWYRQQPGQSLTLIATANQGSEATYESGFVIDKFPISRPNLTFSTLTVSNMSPEDSSIYLCSARQVKETQYFGPGTRLLVL.